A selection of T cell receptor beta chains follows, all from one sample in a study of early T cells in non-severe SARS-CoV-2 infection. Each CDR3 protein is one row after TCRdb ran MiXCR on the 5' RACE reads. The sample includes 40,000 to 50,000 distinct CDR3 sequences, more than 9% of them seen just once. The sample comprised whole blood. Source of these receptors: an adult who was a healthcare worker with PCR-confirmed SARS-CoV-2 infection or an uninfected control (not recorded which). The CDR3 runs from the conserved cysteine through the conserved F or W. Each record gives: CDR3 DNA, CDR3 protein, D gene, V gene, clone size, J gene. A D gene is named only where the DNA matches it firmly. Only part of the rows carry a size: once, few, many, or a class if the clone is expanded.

TGTGCCTGGAGTGTACGGGAAGACGGGGAGCTGTTTTTT,CAWSVREDGELFF,.,TRBV30,many,TRBJ2-2
TGTGCCAGCTCACCGACAGAGACTTCCGCGGAGACCCAGTACTTC,CASSPTETSAETQYF,.,TRBV18,many,TRBJ2-5
TGTGCCAGCAGCAACGTCGACAGGTACGAGCAGTACTTC,CASSNVDRYEQYF,.,TRBV28,few,TRBJ2-7
TGCAGTGCTAGAGTCCGCGGGAGCGGCACAGATACGCAGTATTTT,CSARVRGSGTDTQYF,TRBD2,TRBV20-1,many,TRBJ2-3
TGCGCCAGCAGCTTTCAAGGTCTTTCCAACGAGCAGTACTTC,CASSFQGLSNEQYF,.,TRBV5-1,.,TRBJ2-7
TGTGCCAGCACCTATAGCGGCCCGTACAATGAGCAGTTCTTC,CASTYSGPYNEQFF,.,TRBV28,.,TRBJ2-1
TGTGCCAGCAGCCCTAGTCTGGGGACTAGCGGGGGGGAGCAGTACTTC,CASSPSLGTSGGEQYF,TRBD2,TRBV7-9,.,TRBJ2-7
TGCGCCAGCAGCCCCAGATCTGGAAACACCATATATTTT,CASSPRSGNTIYF,.,TRBV4-3,many,TRBJ1-3
TGCAGTGCTAGAGTGGACGGATACGAGCAGTACTTC,CSARVDGYEQYF,.,TRBV20-1,.,TRBJ2-7
TGTGCCAGCAGCTTAGGGGCGGGAGGGCTGGAGACCCAGTACTTC,CASSLGAGGLETQYF,TRBD2,TRBV11-3,many,TRBJ2-5
TGCGCCAGCAGCCAGGAGCACGGGGCAGAGACCCAGTACTTC,CASSQEHGAETQYF,.,TRBV4-3,many,TRBJ2-5
TGCAGTGCTTACAGGGATTCGGATGGCTACACCTTC,CSAYRDSDGYTF,.,TRBV20-1,many,TRBJ1-2
TGTGCCTGGAGTCTCAACAATGAGCAGTTCTTC,CAWSLNNEQFF,.,TRBV30,many,TRBJ2-1
TGTGCCAGCTCACCACCGTCCTCAGATACGCAGTATTTT,CASSPPSSDTQYF,.,TRBV18,few,TRBJ2-3
TGTGCCAGCGGACAGGGGGGAGACTATGGCTACACCTTC,CASGQGGDYGYTF,TRBD1,TRBV28,many,TRBJ1-2
TGTGCCAGCAGTTTATTGCCTAGCGGGTACACCGGGGAGCTGTTTTTT,CASSLLPSGYTGELFF,TRBD2,TRBV28,many,TRBJ2-2
TGTGCCAGCAGCCCCGGGACTAGCGGGAGTATGGATGAGCAGTTCTTC,CASSPGTSGSMDEQFF,TRBD2,TRBV28,few,TRBJ2-1
TGTGCCACCAGTGATAGTCTAGCGCATACTAGCACAGATACGCAGTATTTT,CATSDSLAHTSTDTQYF,.,TRBV24-1,many,TRBJ2-3
TGTGCCAGCAGTTTAGGAGGCGAGCAGTACTTC,CASSLGGEQYF,.,TRBV28,few,TRBJ2-7
TGTGCCATCAGTCCTCCGGGACAGGGAGGCGAGCAGTACTTC,CAISPPGQGGEQYF,TRBD1,TRBV10-3,.,TRBJ2-7
TGTGCCAGCAGCCAAGGGTACGAAGTTCGGGACACCATATATTTT,CASSQGYEVRDTIYF,.,TRBV14,many,TRBJ1-3
TGCGCCAGCAGCTTGGGCCACGAAGACAGGGGATCACGGAATTCACCCCTCCACTTT,CASSLGHEDRGSRNSPLHF,TRBD1,TRBV5-1,many,TRBJ1-6
TGCGCCAGCAGCCACCCTAGCGGGGGAACTAGAGAGCAGTACTTC,CASSHPSGGTREQYF,TRBD2,TRBV4-1,many,TRBJ2-7
TGTGCCACCAGCGTACCAGGGTACGAGCAGTACTTC,CATSVPGYEQYF,.,TRBV15,few,TRBJ2-7
TGCAGCGAGGGGGAGAGCCAAGAGACCCAGTACTTC,CSEGESQETQYF,.,TRBV29-1,.,TRBJ2-5
TGTGCCAGCAGTTTCGTTGGCTCTGGGGCCAACGTCCTGACTTTC,CASSFVGSGANVLTF,.,TRBV12-3/TRBV12-4,many,TRBJ2-6
TGTGCCACCAGTGCGCAGGGCACCGGGGAGCTGTTTTTT,CATSAQGTGELFF,.,TRBV24-1,few,TRBJ2-2